The clone carrying this T cell receptor (beta chain) has at least ten counts. Its antigen remains unknown. TCR beta libraries were made by quantitative 5'-RACE with molecular barcodes. TCRdb passed the 5' RACE reads through MiXCR, listing each CDR3 protein once. The sample contains about 130,000 distinct CDR3 sequences, about 6.4% of which appear only once. The data belong to a study of CD8 T cells in ankylosing spondylitis. Per the germline V gene, CDR1 is LGHDT and CDR2 is YNNKEL (reference sequence). The CDR3 totals 14 residues. Trimming took off 4 bases at V and 3 bases at J, with 13 bases between the two ends. General study results and limits: Prior literature has documented some motif variants in synovial fluid and blood from reactive arthritis. Disease-linked clones bore a CD8+ phenotype and were relatively rare in peripheral blood. Seemingly distinctive of ankylosing spondylitis blood was a TCR beta motif formed by eight highly homologous variants.

This sequence was found in a male donor with ankylosing spondylitis or in good health (not recorded which). Sequenced: blood, either unsorted or a sorted T cell fraction (not recorded which). This chain uses TRBV3-1 with TRBJ2-7; D is unresolved. DNA of the CDR3: TGTGCCAGCAGCCCCGGATACTCCCGCTACGAGCAGTACTTC. Its protein product is CASSPGYSRYEQYF.